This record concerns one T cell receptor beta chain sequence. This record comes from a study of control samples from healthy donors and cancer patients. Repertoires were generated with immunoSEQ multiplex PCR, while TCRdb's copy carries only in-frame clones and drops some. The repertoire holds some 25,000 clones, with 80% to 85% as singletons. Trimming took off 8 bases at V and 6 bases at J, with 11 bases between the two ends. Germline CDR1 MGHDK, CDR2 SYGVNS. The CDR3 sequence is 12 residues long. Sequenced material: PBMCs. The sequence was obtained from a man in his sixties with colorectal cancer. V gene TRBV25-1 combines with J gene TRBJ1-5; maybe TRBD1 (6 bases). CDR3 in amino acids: CASALGGQPQHF. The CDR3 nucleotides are TGTGCCAGCGCCCTAGGGGGTCAGCCCCAGCATTTT.